Below are 14 T cell receptor beta chains sequenced from a single sample in a study of cytomegalovirus exposure and HLA in healthy donors. PCR employed 60 Vbeta and 13 Jbeta primers. Assay used: immunoSEQ multiplex PCR; TCRdb lists only in-frame clones, some missing. This table holds 150,000 or so clones, 70% to 80% found once. Sequences were obtained from PBMCs. Receptors were obtained from a woman aged 40 to 50 in good health and CMV-seronegative.

The CDR3 spells CASTGRGISYEQYF. CDR3 sequence (DNA): TGTGCCAGCACCGGGCGGGGGATCTCCTACGAGCAGTACTTC. The chain couples TRBV6-1 to TRBJ2-7; 7 bases fit TRBD2. Unmatched junction bases numbered 6, after V lost 7 bases and J lost 0 bases. The CDR3 sequence is 14 residues long. The germline V gene has CDR1 MNHNS and CDR2 SASEGT.

The genes are TRBV27 and TRBJ2-7; tentative D call: TRBD2 (6 bases). The CDR3 loop spans 19 amino acids. With 4 bases removed from V and 3 bases from J, the gap between germline ends came to 28 bases. The germline CDR1 and CDR2 sequences are MNHEY and SMNVEV (reference sequence). The CDR3 DNA sequence: TGTGCCAGCAGTTCCCTCAAGGTTGGGGATCGGGACTGGTACTACGAGCAGTACTTC. Protein: CASSSLKVGDRDWYYEQYF.

This chain uses TRBV27 with TRBJ1-1; D remains unclear. Germline-derived CDR1 and CDR2 are MNHEY and SMNVEV (reference sequence). The CDR3 consists of 14 residues. V lost 2 bases, J lost 0 bases, and 7 bases lay in between. The CDR3 loop reads CASSLAAMNTEAFF. The CDR3 nucleotides read TGTGCCAGCAGTTTAGCCGCGATGAACACTGAAGCTTTCTTT.

This chain links TRBV9 with TRBJ2-7; tentatively, D is TRBD2 (5 bases). The V gene's germline CDR1 is SGDLS and CDR2 YYNGEE. The V and J ends lost 5 bases and 4 bases respectively, with 10 bases between them. The CDR3 extends over 12 amino acids. The CDR3 nucleotides read TGTGCCAGCAGTCCTGGAGGTTACGAGCAGTACTTC. Protein product: CASSPGGYEQYF.

The J gene is TRBJ1-1, the V gene TRBV11-3, with D unresolved. Germline V gives CDR1 SGHNT, CDR2 YENEEA. The CDR3 runs to 12 residues. The V and J ends lost 4 bases and 3 bases respectively, with 6 bases between them. CDR3 in DNA: TGTGCCAGCAGCTCAGTATACACTGAAGCTTTCTTT. Protein: CASSSVYTEAFF. Complete variable domain (other parts from reference TRBV11-3 and TRBJ1-1): EAGVVQSPRYKIIEKKQPVAFWCNPISGHNTLYWYLQNLGQGPELLIRYENEEAVDDSQLPKDRFSAERLKGVDSTLKIQPAELGDSAVYLCASSSVYTEAFFGQGTRLTVV.

V gene TRBV18 combines with J gene TRBJ1-1, with 7 bases aligning to TRBD1. The J segment lost 1 base and the V segment lost 3 bases, leaving 5 bases of the junction unmatched. The CDR3 sequence is 15 residues long. Per germline, CDR1 KGHSH and CDR2 LQKENI. The CDR3 DNA sequence: TGTGCCAGCTCACCGACAGGGCCGGGGAACACTGAAGCTTTCTTT. Its protein is CASSPTGPGNTEAFF. Based on the CDR3 plus reference TRBV18 and TRBJ1-1, the full variable domain is NAGVMQNPRHLVRRRGQEARLRCSPMKGHSHVYWYRQLPEEGLKFMVYLQKENIIDESGMPKERFSAEFPKEGPSILRIQQVVRGDSAAYFCASSPTGPGNTEAFFGQGTRLTVV.

The chain links TRBV27 to TRBJ2-7, with a tentative D call TRBD1 (6 bases). Germline values: CDR1 MNHEY, CDR2 SMNVEV (reference sequence). V lost 6 bases and J lost 0, with 21 bases in between. CDR3 length: 17 amino acids. The CDR3 DNA follows: TGTGCCAGCAGAAGAAGACTCGACAGGTACCTCTCCTACGAGCAGTACTTC. Its translation: CASRRRLDRYLSYEQYF.

The chain uses TRBV5-4 and TRBJ2-3; 7 nucleotides agree with TRBD2. The CDR3 consists of 16 residues. Germline V gene lookup returns CDR1 SGHNT and CDR2 YYREEE (reference sequence). V lost 1 base, J lost 4 bases, and 9 bases stayed unmatched. This CDR3 is CASSLRRELRADTQYF. CDR3 DNA: TGTGCCAGCAGCTTGAGGCGGGAGCTTAGGGCAGATACGCAGTATTTT. Looking up the rest from reference TRBV5-4 and TRBJ2-3 gives the full variable domain: ETGVTQSPTHLIKTRGQQVTLRCSSQSGHNTVSWYQQALGQGPQFIFQYYREEENGRGNFPPRFSGLQFPNYSSELNVNALELDDSALYLCASSLRRELRADTQYFGPGTRLTVL.

The V call is TRBV5-1, the J call TRBJ2-1, with 10 bases that match TRBD2. Germline CDR1 SGHRS, CDR2 YFSETQ. After removal of 2 bases from V and 10 bases from J, the junction contained 18 bases not matched to a gene. This CDR3 region has 18 residues. Here the CDR3 DNA reads TGCGCCAGCAGCTTTGGGCTCTGGACTAGCGGTCCCCCAGAGGAGCAGTTCTTC. Amino acids: CASSFGLWTSGPPEEQFF.

The chain joins TRBV19 to TRBJ2-5; the D gene is possibly TRBD2 (6 bases). Per the germline V gene, CDR1 is LNHDA and CDR2 is SQIVND (reference sequence). CDR3 length equals 16 residues. V shed 5 bases and J shed 5 bases, with 21 bases lying between them. In nucleotides, the CDR3 is TGTGCCAGTAGTGAGTTGACCCAAGGTGGGGGGGAGACCCAGTACTTC. Encoded protein: CASSELTQGGGETQYF.

The genes are TRBV18 and TRBJ1-3; no definite D call. CDR1 and CDR2 (germline): KGHSH, LQKENI. V was trimmed by 0 bases and J by 4 bases, leaving 13 bases between them. This CDR3 is 16 amino acids long. The CDR3 coding sequence is TGTGCCAGCTCACCACCGCGCCTCCTCGGGGGAAACACCATATATTTT. Translating gives CASSPPRLLGGNTIYF.

The J gene is TRBJ2-5, the V gene TRBV7-2; D not resolved. Deletions cut 1 base from V and 6 bases from J, with 12 bases between. This CDR3 comprises 14 residues. The germline CDR1 and CDR2 sequences are SGHTA and FQGNSA. Here the CDR3 DNA reads TGTGCCAGCAGCTTAGATGCGGTCGTAAAGACCCAGTACTTC. It yields the protein CASSLDAVVKTQYF.

J is TRBJ1-6 and V is TRBV28; TRBD1 agrees at 7 bases. This CDR3 region has 16 residues. J lost 5 bases, V lost 4 bases, and 8 bases had no gene match. The germline V gene encodes CDR1 MDHEN and CDR2 SYDVKM. The CDR3: CASSSHPGTDNSPLHF. For the CDR3, the DNA is TGTGCCAGCAGTTCACATCCCGGGACAGATAATTCACCCCTCCACTTT.

The rearrangement joins TRBV25-1 to TRBJ2-3, with D maybe TRBD2 (5 bases). From germline, CDR1 is MGHDK and CDR2 SYGVNS. The CDR3 is 13 residues long. Trimming stripped 2 bases from V and 10 bases from J, with 13 bases between. This CDR3 reads CASSEGRRWAQYF. CDR3 coding DNA: TGTGCCAGCAGTGAAGGTAGGAGGTGGGCGCAGTATTTT. The full variable domain, with the rest looked up from reference TRBV25-1 and TRBJ2-3, is EADIYQTPRYLVIGTGKKITLECSQTMGHDKMYWYQQDPGMELHLIHYSYGVNSTEKGDLSSESTVSRIRTEHFPLTLESARPSHTSQYLCASSEGRRWAQYFGPGTRLTVL.